What follows is one T cell receptor beta chain and its context. Its antigen is as yet unknown. This sample was taken from a study of CD8 T cells in ankylosing spondylitis. Broader study findings: Peripheral blood samples showed relatively rare disease-linked clones, and these clones were CD8+.

Generation of TCR beta libraries employed quantitative 5'-RACE incorporating molecular barcodes. TCRdb re-called the 5' RACE reads through MiXCR, storing one row per CDR3 protein. The repertoire consists of about 260,000 distinct CDR3 sequences, with roughly 20% occurring once and the leading ten covering 7.8%. Sequenced: blood, either unsorted or a sorted T cell fraction (not recorded which). The clonotype was recovered from a male donor with ankylosing spondylitis or in good health (not recorded which).

The CDR3 protein is CASTHVNQPQHF. In DNA form, the CDR3 reads TGTGCCAGCACCCATGTGAATCAGCCCCAGCATTTT. This sequence joins TRBV12-3 or TRBV12-4 and TRBJ1-5; D remains unclear. V lost 7 bases and J lost 4, with 8 bases in between. The CDR3 runs 12 residues.